The source of this T cell receptor beta chain is a study of blood T cell repertoires in COVID-19 (dated by TCRdb to the early 2020s). In terms of the full investigation: Samples covering the acute and convalescent phases of COVID-19 were provided by collaborators in the United States, Italy and Spain. The dataset comprised deeply sampled blood TCRbeta repertoires from subjects exposed to, actively infected with, or recovered from COVID-19. The prospective study material was composed of cDNA or gDNA derived from T cells, B-cell-depleted T cells, or PBMCs. Where available, HLA class I and class II types were taken from metadata supplied by the sample provider and were not determined by assay-based typing. Nearly every sample came with metadata listing a de-identified subject ID, COVID-19 status, age in years and sex. The repertoires were released in a freely available public database meant as a resource for research on the immune response to SARS-CoV-2. The samples were drawn from two sources: the first 160 participants of the ongoing ImmuneRACE study, and 1,200 or so subjects contributed by 6 global collaborators. Study-wide conclusions, independent of this receptor: How much clinical and demographic metadata was included differed by source and by participant, and the metadata was provided uncurated.

TCRbeta CDR3 regions were amplified from genomic DNA by means of the immunoSEQ Assay, a bias-controlled multiplex PCR. The source study handled its data this way. Nucleated cell counts per sample were estimated from amplification of reference gene primers within the assay. To quantify the absolute abundance of each unique TCRbeta CDR3 rearrangement, sequence reads were collapsed and filtered. For each sample, productive Simpson clonality was calculated as the square root of Simpson's diversity index across productive rearrangements. TCRdb retrieved this table from immuneACCESS and kept in-frame rearrangements only. Not all clones are present; in checked studies, unresolved V genes account for under half, and no reason is known for the remainder. V and J calls and clone size are those listed in that table; D and trimming were worked out from the DNA. Across this sample there are about 220,000 clones, with 80% to 90% seen only once. Around 2.6% of the sample is held by the ten biggest clonotypes.

Enrolling through a virtual design, the prospective study's participants ranged in age from roughly 18 to 95 years and lived across approximately 25 United States geographic areas. In the prospective study, participants were assigned to cohorts based on the clinical history participants reported in a screening survey and a study questionnaire. Each participant in the prospective study had whole blood, serum and a nasopharyngeal or oropharyngeal swab collected by mobile phlebotomists. Prospective study participants could optionally give additional blood draws and questionnaires over an approximately two-month period. Blood samples from the prospective study were shipped frozen or at room temperature prior to DNA extraction. In the case of this clone: The antigen this receptor binds is unknown. No base quality values were provided; no much bigger clone lies one nucleotide off.

A distance of 11 bases separates the germline ends of V and J, which lose 9 bases and 2 bases respectively. CDR1 and CDR2 (SNHLY, FYNNEI) derive from the germline V gene. Spanning cysteine to phenylalanine, the CDR3 consists of 13 amino acids. The read is trimmed to its CDR3 DNA, 39 bases read in frame from base 1. The sequencing input was PBMCs or T cells enriched from blood (not recorded which). The clonotype comes from a woman aged 25 to 45 with acute COVID-19. Recombination linked TRBV2 to TRBJ1-5; a tentative D match to TRBD1 spans 6 bases. The CDR3 amino acid sequence is: CASVGHGNQPQHF. The DNA sequence follows: TGTGCCAGTGTGGGACACGGCAATCAGCCCCAGCATTTT.